A selection of T cell receptor beta chains follows, all from one sample in a study of blood T cell repertoires in COVID-19. This table comes from immunoSEQ multiplex PCR, and its TCRdb copy is limited to in-frame clones, with some not included. The sample has hundreds of thousands of clones; 80% to 90% are singletons. The material sequenced was PBMCs or T cells enriched from blood (not recorded which). These receptor sequences come from a woman under 30 who had recovered from COVID-19. CDR3s include the opening cysteine and the closing phenylalanine or tryptophan. D genes are given only for firm matches.

J gene	V gene	D gene	CDR3 protein	CDR3 DNA
TRBJ1-1	TRBV12-3/TRBV12-4	NA	CASSLTRVTEAFF	TGTGCCAGCAGTTTAACGAGGGTCACTGAAGCTTTCTTT
TRBJ1-2	TRBV4-1	NA	CASSQSRGSMGYTF	TGCGCCAGCAGCCAGTCCAGGGGTTCGATGGGCTACACCTTC
TRBJ1-6	TRBV7-8	NA	CASSLLQSASPLHF	TGTGCCAGCAGCTTATTACAGTCGGCCTCACCCCTCCACTTT
TRBJ1-3	TRBV27	NA	CASSDSGQDTIYF	TGTGCCAGCAGTGATTCAGGGCAAGACACCATATATTTT
TRBJ1-2	TRBV6-5	NA	CASSYSLGGGYTF	TGTGCCAGCAGTTACTCGTTGGGAGGCGGCTACACCTTC
TRBJ1-5	TRBV27	NA	CASSLGGGKADQPQHF	TGTGCCAGCAGTTTAGGGGGAGGGAAGGCGGATCAGCCCCAGCATTTT
TRBJ2-7	TRBV3-1/TRBV3-2	TRBD2	CASSQRRLAGTYEQYF	TGTGCCAGCAGCCAACGCCGACTAGCCGGGACCTACGAGCAGTACTTC
TRBJ2-3	TRBV28	TRBD1	CASSPGTGTDTQYF	TGTGCCAGCAGTCCCGGGACAGGGACAGATACGCAGTATTTT
TRBJ1-4	TRBV6-1	NA	CASSEQGGVGEKLFF	TGTGCCAGCAGTGAACAGGGAGGGGTTGGGGAAAAACTGTTTTTT
TRBJ2-1	TRBV19	TRBD1	CASSIGQGRLHEQFF	TGTGCCAGTAGTATTGGACAGGGAAGGTTACATGAGCAGTTCTTC
TRBJ1-1	TRBV5-4	NA	CASSLARGANTEAFF	TGTGCCAGCAGCTTGGCGCGGGGCGCGAACACTGAAGCTTTCTTT
TRBJ1-2	TRBV5-1	TRBD1	CASSPDRAGGYGYTF	TGCGCCAGCAGCCCCGACAGGGCGGGGGGCTATGGCTACACCTTC
TRBJ1-1	TRBV12-3/TRBV12-4	NA	CASSFGQSAFF	TGTGCCAGCAGTTTTGGGCAGTCGGCTTTCTTT
TRBJ2-7	TRBV5-1	NA	CASSLIGDEQYF	TGCGCCAGCAGCTTAATAGGGGACGAGCAGTACTTC